A selection of T cell receptor beta chains follows, all from one sample in a study of cytotoxic CD8 clonotypes in ibrutinib-treated CLL. Sequencing used immunoSEQ multiplex PCR; TCRdb keeps in-frame clones, though not all of them. The sample lists fewer than 150,000 clones, roughly 80% occurring once. The starting material was PBMCs, obtained after 24 months of ibrutinib treatment. These TCRs come from a human donor with chronic lymphocytic leukemia. Each CDR3 is given with its conserved first and last residue. The D gene is left open where the match is weak. Clone size is shown for a subset of rows, as once, few, many or a class of expanded clone.

clone_size d_call j_call v_call cdr3_nt cdr3_aa
. TRBD1 TRBJ1-6 TRBV5-1 TGCGCCAGCAGCACAGGGGAGGGTTCACCCCTCCACTTT CASSTGEGSPLHF
. . TRBJ1-2 TRBV4-1 TGCGCCAGCAGCCAAGAGGAGGGCCATTATGGCTACACCTTC CASSQEEGHYGYTF
. . TRBJ1-1 TRBV5-1 TGCGCCAGCAGGGACAACCTCGGGGGGAACACTGAAGCTTTCTTT CASRDNLGGNTEAFF
. TRBD1 TRBJ2-7 TRBV5-1 TGCGCCAGCACCGATGGGACAGGGGACGAGCAGTACTTC CASTDGTGDEQYF
. TRBD2 TRBJ2-5 TRBV5-6 TGTGCCAGCAGCACACAGACTCGGGGAGGGTTGGGGGCCCAGTACTTC CASSTQTRGGLGAQYF
. . TRBJ1-2 TRBV7-9 TGTGCCAGCAGCTTAGGCCGGATAGCTAACTATGGCTACACCTTC CASSLGRIANYGYTF
. TRBD1 TRBJ1-5 TRBV19 TGTGCCAGTAGAGGACAGGGGGCAGATCAGCCCCAGCATTTT CASRGQGADQPQHF
. . TRBJ2-2 TRBV30 TGTGCCTGGAGTGTACGGGAGTCCGGGGAGCTGTTTTTT CAWSVRESGELFF
. . TRBJ1-1 TRBV6-6 TGTGCCAGCAAAAGAGAGATAGAAGCTTTCTTT CASKREIEAFF
. . TRBJ2-2 TRBV6-4 TGTGCCAGCAGCTCGTTTTTGGGCGCCGGGGAGCTGTTTTTT CASSSFLGAGELFF
. . TRBJ1-1 TRBV29-1 TGCAGCGTTGCAGAGAACACTGAAGCTTTCTTT CSVAENTEAFF
. TRBD2 TRBJ2-2 TRBV18 TGTGCCAGCTCACCGACCCGCGGCGGGGGTAACACCGGGGAGCTGTTTTTT CASSPTRGGGNTGELFF
once TRBD2 TRBJ2-5 TRBV25-1 TGTGCCAGCAGTGACGGGCTAGCGGGCCTCCAAGAGACCCAGTACTTC CASSDGLAGLQETQYF
. . TRBJ2-7 TRBV6-5 TGTGCCAGCAGTTACTCCCCACAGTCGGAGCAGTACTTC CASSYSPQSEQYF
. . TRBJ2-4 TRBV28 TGTGCCAGCAGGCTGGGTGGGAGCCAAAACATTCAGTACTTC CASRLGGSQNIQYF
. TRBD2 TRBJ2-3 TRBV7-6 TGTGCCAGCAGCCCGTTTACTAGCGGGGGGCCATATACGCAGTATTTT CASSPFTSGGPYTQYF
. TRBD2 TRBJ2-5 TRBV28 TGTGCCAGCAGTTTCAGGCGGGGGGAGGAGACCCAGTACTTC CASSFRRGEETQYF
. . TRBJ2-7 TRBV15 TGTGCCACCAGCAGAGGGAGCGGAGGGGGGAACTACGAGCAGTACTTC CATSRGSGGGNYEQYF
. . TRBJ1-1 TRBV6-1 TGTGCCAGCAGTGAGGAGGAATTCTCCACTGAAGCTTTCTTT CASSEEEFSTEAFF
. . TRBJ1-6 TRBV2 TGTGCCAGCAGCGGTTTGGGGGGGCTGAGTAATTCACCCCTCCACTTT CASSGLGGLSNSPLHF
. TRBD1 TRBJ2-2 TRBV6-1 TGTGCCAGCAGTGGTTACAGGGGAAGGGGCACCGGGGAGCTGTTTTTT CASSGYRGRGTGELFF
. . TRBJ1-4 TRBV5-4 TGTGCCAGCAGTCCTTCGGGGGTTCGAAAACTGTTTTTT CASSPSGVRKLFF
. . TRBJ1-2 TRBV5-4 TGTGCCAGCAGTTCGCTTGGGGGCCCCATGGGTGGCTATGGCTACACCTTC CASSSLGGPMGGYGYTF
. TRBD2 TRBJ2-7 TRBV4-2 TGTGCCAGCAGCCAAGATAATAGCGGGGGGGTGCAGTACTTC CASSQDNSGGVQYF
. TRBD1 TRBJ1-1 TRBV7-2 TGTGCCAGCAGCTTAGTGGGACAGGGGGCCCTGAACACTGAAGCTTTCTTT CASSLVGQGALNTEAFF